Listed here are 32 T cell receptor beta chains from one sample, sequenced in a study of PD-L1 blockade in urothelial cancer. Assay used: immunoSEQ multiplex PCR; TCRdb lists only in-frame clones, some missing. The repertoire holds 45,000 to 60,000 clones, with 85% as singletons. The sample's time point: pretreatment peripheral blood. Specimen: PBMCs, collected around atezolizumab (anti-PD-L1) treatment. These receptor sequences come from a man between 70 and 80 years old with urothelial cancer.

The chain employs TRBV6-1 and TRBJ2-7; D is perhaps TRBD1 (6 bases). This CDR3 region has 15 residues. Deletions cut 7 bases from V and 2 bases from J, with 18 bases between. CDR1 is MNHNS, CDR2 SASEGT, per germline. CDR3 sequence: CASTQDRTTTYEQYF. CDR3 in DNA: TGTGCCAGCACTCAAGACAGGACAACTACCTACGAGCAGTACTTC.

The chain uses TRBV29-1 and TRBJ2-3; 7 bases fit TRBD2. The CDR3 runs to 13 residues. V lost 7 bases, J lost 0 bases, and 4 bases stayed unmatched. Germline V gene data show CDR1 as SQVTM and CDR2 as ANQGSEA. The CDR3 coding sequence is TGCAGCGCCCCGACTAGCAGCACAGATACGCAGTATTTT. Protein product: CSAPTSSTDTQYF.

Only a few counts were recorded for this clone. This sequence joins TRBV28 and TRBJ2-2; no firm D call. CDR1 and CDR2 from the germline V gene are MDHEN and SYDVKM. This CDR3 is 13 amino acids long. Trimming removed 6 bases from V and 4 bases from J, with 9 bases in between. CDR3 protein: CASSRHSTGELFF. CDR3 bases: TGTGCCAGCAGCCGACACTCCACCGGGGAGCTGTTTTTT.

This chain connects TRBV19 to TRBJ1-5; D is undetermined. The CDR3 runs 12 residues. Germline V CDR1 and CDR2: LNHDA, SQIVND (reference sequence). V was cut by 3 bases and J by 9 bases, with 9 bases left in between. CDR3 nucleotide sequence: TGTGCCAGTAGTATCCTCCTCGGGCCCCAGCATTTT. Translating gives CASSILLGPQHF.

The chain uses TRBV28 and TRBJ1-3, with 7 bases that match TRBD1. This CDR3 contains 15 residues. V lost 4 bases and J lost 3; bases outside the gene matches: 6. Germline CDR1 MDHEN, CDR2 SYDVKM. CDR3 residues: CASSSSDRLGNTIYF. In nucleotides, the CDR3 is TGTGCCAGCAGTTCCTCGGACAGGCTTGGAAACACCATATATTTT.

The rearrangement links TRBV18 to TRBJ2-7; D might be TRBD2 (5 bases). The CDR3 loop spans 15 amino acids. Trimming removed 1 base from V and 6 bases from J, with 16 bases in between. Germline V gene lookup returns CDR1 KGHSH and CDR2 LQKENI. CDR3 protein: CASSPRDGLGSEQYF. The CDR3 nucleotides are TGTGCCAGCTCACCACGGGATGGACTCGGTAGCGAGCAGTACTTC.

DNA of the CDR3: TGTGCCAGCAGGAGGGAACTGGAGTCCTACGAGCAGTACTTC. Translated, it gives CASRRELESYEQYF. This chain connects TRBV2 to TRBJ2-7, with a weak D call TRBD2 (5 bases). The CDR3 totals 14 residues. In germline, CDR1 is SNHLY, CDR2 FYNNEI. Trimming stripped 6 bases from V and 1 base from J, with 13 bases between.

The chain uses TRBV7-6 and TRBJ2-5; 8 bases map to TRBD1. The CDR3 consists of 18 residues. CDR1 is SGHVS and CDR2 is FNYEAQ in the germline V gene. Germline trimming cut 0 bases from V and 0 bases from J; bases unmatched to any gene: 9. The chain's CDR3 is CASSLAFPWTGNQETQYF. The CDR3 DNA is TGTGCCAGCAGCTTAGCCTTCCCCTGGACAGGGAACCAAGAGACCCAGTACTTC. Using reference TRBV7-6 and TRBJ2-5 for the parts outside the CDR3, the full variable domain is GAGVSQSPRYKVTKRGQDVALRCDPISGHVSLYWYRQALGQGPEFLTYFNYEAQQDKSGLPNDRFSAERPEGSISTLTIQRTEQRDSAMYRCASSLAFPWTGNQETQYFGPGTRLLVL.

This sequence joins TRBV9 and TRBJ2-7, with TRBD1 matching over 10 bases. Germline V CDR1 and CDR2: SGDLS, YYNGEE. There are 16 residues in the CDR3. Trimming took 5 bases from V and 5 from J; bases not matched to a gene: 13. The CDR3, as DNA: TGTGCCAGCAGTACCACTCCGGGACAGGGGACCGACGAGCAGTACTTC. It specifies CASSTTPGQGTDEQYF.

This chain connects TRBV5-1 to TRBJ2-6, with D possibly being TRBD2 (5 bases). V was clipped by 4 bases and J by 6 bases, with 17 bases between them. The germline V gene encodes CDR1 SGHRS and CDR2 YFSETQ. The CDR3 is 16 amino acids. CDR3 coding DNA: TGCGCCAGCAGCCCGGGGATTGACGCCCTGGCCAACGTCCTGACTTTC. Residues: CASSPGIDALANVLTF.

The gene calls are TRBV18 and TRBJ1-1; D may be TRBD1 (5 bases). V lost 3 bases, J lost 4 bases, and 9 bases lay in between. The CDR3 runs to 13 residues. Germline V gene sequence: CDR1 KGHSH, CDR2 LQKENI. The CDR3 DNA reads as TGTGCCAGCTCACCGAGCAGGGCCACTGAAGCTTTCTTT. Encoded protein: CASSPSRATEAFF.

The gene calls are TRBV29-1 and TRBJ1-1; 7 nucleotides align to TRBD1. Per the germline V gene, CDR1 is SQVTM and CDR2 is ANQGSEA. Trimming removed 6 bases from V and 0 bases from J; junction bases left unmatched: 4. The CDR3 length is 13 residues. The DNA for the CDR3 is TGCAGCGTCAGGGGGTCTATGAACACTGAAGCTTTCTTT. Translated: CSVRGSMNTEAFF.

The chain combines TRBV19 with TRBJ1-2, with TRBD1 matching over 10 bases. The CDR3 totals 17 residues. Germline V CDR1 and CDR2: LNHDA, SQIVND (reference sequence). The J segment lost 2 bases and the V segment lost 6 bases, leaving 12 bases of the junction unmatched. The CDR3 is CASSLLTPGQGNYGYTF. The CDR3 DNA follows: TGTGCCAGTAGCCTCCTGACTCCGGGACAGGGGAACTATGGCTACACCTTC.

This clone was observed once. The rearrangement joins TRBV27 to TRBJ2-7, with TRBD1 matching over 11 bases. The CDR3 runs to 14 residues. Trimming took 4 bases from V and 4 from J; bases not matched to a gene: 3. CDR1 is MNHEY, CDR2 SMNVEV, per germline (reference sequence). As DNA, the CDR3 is TGTGCCAGCAGTTCGGGACAGGGGGTTTACGAGCAGTACTTC. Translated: CASSSGQGVYEQYF.

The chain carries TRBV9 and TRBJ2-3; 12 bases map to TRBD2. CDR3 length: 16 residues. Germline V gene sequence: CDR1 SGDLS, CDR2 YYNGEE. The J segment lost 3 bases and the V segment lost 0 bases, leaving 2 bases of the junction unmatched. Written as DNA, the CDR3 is TGTGCCAGCAGCGTAGGCACTAGCGGGGGGACAGATACGCAGTATTTT. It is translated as CASSVGTSGGTDTQYF.

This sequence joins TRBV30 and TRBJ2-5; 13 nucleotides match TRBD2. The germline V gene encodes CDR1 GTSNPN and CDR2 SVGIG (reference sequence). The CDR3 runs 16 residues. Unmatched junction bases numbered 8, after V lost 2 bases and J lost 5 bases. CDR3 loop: CAWSTGLAGEWETQYF. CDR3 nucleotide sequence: TGTGCCTGGAGTACAGGACTAGCGGGAGAGTGGGAGACCCAGTACTTC. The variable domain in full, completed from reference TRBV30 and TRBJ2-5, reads SQTIHQWPATLVQPVGSPLSLECTVEGTSNPNLYWYRQAAGRGLQLLFYSVGIGQISSEVPQNLSASRPQDRQFILSSKKLLLSDSGFYLCAWSTGLAGEWETQYFGPGTRLLVL.

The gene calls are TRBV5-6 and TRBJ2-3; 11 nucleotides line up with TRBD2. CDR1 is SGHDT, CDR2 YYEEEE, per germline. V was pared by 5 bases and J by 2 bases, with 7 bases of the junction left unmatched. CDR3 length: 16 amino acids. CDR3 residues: CASSRGLAGITDTQYF. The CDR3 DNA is TGTGCCAGCAGTCGAGGACTAGCGGGCATCACAGATACGCAGTATTTT. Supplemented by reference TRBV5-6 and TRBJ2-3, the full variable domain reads DAGVTQSPTHLIKTRGQQVTLRCSPKSGHDTVSWYQQALGQGPQFIFQYYEEEERQRGNFPDRFSGHQFPNYSSELNVNALLLGDSALYLCASSRGLAGITDTQYFGPGTRLTVL.

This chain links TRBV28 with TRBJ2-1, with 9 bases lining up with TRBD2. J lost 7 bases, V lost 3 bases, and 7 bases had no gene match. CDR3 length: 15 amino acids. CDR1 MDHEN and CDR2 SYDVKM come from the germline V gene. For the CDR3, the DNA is TGTGCCAGCAGTTTGCTTTCTAGCGGGACGAATGAGCAGTTCTTC. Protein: CASSLLSSGTNEQFF. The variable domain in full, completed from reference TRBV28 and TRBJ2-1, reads DVKVTQSSRYLVKRTGEKVFLECVQDMDHENMFWYRQDPGLGLRLIYFSYDVKMKEKGDIPEGYSVSREKKERFSLILESASTNQTSMYLCASSLLSSGTNEQFFGPGTRLTVL.

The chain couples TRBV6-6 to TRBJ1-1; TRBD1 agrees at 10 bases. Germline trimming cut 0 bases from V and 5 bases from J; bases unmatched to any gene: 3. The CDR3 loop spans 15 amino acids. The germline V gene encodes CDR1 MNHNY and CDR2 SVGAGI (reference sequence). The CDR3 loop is CASSYSGQGVTEAFF. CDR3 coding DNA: TGTGCCAGCAGTTACTCTGGACAGGGGGTAACTGAAGCTTTCTTT.

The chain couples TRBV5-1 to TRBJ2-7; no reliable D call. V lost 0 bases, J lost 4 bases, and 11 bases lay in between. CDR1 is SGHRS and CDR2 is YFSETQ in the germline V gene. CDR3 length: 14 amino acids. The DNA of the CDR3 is TGCGCCAGCAGCTTGGATGTGGGCAGTTACGAGCAGTACTTC. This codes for CASSLDVGSYEQYF.

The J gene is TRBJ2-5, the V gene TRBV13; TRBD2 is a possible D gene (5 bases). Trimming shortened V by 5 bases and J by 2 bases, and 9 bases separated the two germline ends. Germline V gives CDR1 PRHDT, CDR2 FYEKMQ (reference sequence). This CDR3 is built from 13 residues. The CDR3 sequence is CASSPGVQETQYF. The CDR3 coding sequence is TGTGCCAGCAGCCCCGGGGTGCAAGAGACCCAGTACTTC.

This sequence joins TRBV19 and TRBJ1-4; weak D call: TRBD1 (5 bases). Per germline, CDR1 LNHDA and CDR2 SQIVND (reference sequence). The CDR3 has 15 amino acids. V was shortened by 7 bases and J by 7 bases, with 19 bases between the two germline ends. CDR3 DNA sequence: TGTGCCAGTAAACAAGGGGCGATGGCCCTTGAAAAACTGTTTTTT. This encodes CASKQGAMALEKLFF.

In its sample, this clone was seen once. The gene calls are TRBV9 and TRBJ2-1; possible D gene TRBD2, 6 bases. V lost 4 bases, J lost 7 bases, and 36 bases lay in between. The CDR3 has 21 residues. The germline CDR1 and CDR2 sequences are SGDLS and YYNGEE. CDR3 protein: CASSSPPARRGASGPANEQFF. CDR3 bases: TGTGCCAGCAGCTCGCCCCCCGCACGTAGAGGAGCAAGCGGGCCCGCGAATGAGCAGTTCTTC.

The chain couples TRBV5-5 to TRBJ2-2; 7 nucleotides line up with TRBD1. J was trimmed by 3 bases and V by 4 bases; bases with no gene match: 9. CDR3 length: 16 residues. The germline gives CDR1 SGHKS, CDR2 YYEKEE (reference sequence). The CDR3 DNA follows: TGTGCCAGCAGCCATCCGGGACAGAAATACACCGGGGAGCTGTTTTTT. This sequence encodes CASSHPGQKYTGELFF. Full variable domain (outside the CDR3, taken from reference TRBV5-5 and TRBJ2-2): DAGVTQSPTHLIKTRGQQVTLRCSPISGHKSVSWYQQVLGQGPQFIFQYYEKEERGRGNFPDRFSARQFPNYSSELNVNALLLGDSALYLCASSHPGQKYTGELFFGEGSRLTVL.

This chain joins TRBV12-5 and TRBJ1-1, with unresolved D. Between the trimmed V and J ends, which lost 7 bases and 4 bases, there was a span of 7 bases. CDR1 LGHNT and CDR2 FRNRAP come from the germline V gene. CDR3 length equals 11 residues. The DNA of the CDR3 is TGTGCTAGTGCCGGGTTCACTGAAGCTTTCTTT. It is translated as CASAGFTEAFF.

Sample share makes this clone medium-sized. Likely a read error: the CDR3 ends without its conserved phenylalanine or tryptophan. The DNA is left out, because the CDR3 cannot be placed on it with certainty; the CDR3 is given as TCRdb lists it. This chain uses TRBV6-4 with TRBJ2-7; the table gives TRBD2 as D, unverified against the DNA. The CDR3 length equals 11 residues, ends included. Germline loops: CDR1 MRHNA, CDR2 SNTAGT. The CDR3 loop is CASSGTSGSRG.

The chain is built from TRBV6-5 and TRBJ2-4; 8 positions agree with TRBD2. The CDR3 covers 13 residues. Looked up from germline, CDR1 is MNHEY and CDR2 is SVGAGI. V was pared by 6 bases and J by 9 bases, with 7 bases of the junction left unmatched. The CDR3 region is CASSPVGGGIQYF. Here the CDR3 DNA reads TGTGCCAGCAGCCCCGTCGGGGGGGGCATTCAGTACTTC.

The CDR3 bases are TGTGCCAGCAGCTTAGGGGGGCTAGAACAAGAGACCCAGTACTTC. Its translation: CASSLGGLEQETQYF. The chain employs TRBV13 and TRBJ2-5, with D possibly matching TRBD1 (5 bases). Trimming pared 0 bases from V and 2 bases from J, leaving 10 bases between. Germline CDR1 is PRHDT and CDR2 is FYEKMQ (reference sequence). The CDR3 covers 15 residues.

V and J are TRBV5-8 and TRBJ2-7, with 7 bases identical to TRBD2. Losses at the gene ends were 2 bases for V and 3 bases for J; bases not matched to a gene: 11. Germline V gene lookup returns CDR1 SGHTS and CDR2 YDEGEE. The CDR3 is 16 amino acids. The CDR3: CASSFGRSAGDYEQYF. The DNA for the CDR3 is TGTGCCAGCAGCTTTGGTAGGTCTGCGGGAGACTACGAGCAGTACTTC. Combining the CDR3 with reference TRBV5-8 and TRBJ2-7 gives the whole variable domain EAGVTQSPTHLIKTRGQQATLRCSPISGHTSVYWYQQALGLGLQFLLWYDEGEERNRGNFPPRFSGRQFPNYSSELNVNALELEDSALYLCASSFGRSAGDYEQYFGPGTRLTVT.

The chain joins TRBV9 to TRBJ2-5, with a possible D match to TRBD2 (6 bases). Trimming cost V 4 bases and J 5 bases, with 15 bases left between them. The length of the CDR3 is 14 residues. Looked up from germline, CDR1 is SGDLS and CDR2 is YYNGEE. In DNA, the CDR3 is TGTGCCAGCAGCTTTACGGGACTGGGGGAGACCCAGTACTTC. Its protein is CASSFTGLGETQYF.

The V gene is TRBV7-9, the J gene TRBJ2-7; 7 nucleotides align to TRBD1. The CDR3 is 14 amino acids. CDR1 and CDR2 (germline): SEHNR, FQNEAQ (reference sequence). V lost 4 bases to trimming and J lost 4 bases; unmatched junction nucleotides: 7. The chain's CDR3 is CASSSRDSPYEQYF. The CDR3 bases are TGTGCCAGCAGCTCCCGGGACAGCCCTTACGAGCAGTACTTC.

DNA for the CDR3: TGTGCCAGCAGCTTAAAGACTAGCGGGAGTCTCAACGAGCAGTACTTC. It codes for CASSLKTSGSLNEQYF. This sequence joins TRBV7-3 and TRBJ2-7; 12 nucleotides match TRBD2. The CDR3 spans 16 residues. CDR1 and CDR2 (germline): SGHTA, FQGTGA. V lost 1 base to trimming and J lost 5 bases; unmatched junction nucleotides: 6.